This T cell receptor (beta chain) was recorded in a study of T-cell memory formation after mild COVID-19. MiXCR, applied by TCRdb to the 5' RACE reads, yields one record per CDR3 protein. Among hundreds of thousands of distinct CDR3 sequences listed, about 22% were seen once. Trimming stripped 2 bases from V and 4 bases from J, with 12 bases between. The CDR3 is 14 amino acids. CDR1 and CDR2 (germline): SGHTS, YDEGEE. In this sample, this clonotype turned up a few times. The source of this sequence is an adult woman who had mild COVID-19 (a few samples of this study predate the infection). Cell type and time point are not known. V usage is TRBV5-8 and J usage is TRBJ1-1; D not resolved. Sequenced input: PBMCs or a T cell subset sorted from them (not recorded which). The CDR3 here is CASSFEALGTEAFF. In DNA, the CDR3 is TGTGCCAGCAGCTTCGAGGCGCTCGGCACTGAAGCTTTCTTT.